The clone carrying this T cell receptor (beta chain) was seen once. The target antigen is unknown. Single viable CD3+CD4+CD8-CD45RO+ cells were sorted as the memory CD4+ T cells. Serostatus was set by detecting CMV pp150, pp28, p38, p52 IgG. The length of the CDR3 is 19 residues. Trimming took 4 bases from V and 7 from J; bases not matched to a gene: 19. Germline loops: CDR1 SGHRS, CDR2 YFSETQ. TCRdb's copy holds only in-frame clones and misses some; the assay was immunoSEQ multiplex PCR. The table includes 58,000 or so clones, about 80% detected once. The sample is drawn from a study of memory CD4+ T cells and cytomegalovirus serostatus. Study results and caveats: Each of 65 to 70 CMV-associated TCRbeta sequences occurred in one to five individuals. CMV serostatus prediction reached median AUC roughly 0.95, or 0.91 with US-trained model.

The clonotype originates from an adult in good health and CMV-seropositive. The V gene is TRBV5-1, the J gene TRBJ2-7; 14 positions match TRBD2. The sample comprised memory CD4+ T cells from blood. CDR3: CASSLRTSGRITTFGEQYF. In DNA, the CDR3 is TGCGCCAGCAGCCTACGGACTAGCGGGAGGATCACTACGTTTGGGGAGCAGTACTTC.